These 2 T cell receptor beta chains originate from one sample sequenced in a study of CD8+ T cells in alopecia areata. Reverse transcription of extracted RNA yielded cDNA, which provided the sequencing template. The data were produced by immunoSEQ multiplex PCR, yet TCRdb's version contains in-frame clones alone and is incomplete. The repertoire holds around 200,000 clones, with 50% to 65% as singletons. The treatment: oral pan-JAK inhibitor, 5-10 mg twice daily. Specimen: CD8+ T cells sorted from blood, collected at week 24, from a patient treated with tofacitinib. The receptors come from a human donor with alopecia areata.

The V gene is TRBV13, the J gene TRBJ1-2, with a possible D match to TRBD1 (6 bases). V lost 3 bases and J 2 bases, leaving 10 bases between the germline ends. The CDR3 covers 14 residues. CDR1 and CDR2 (germline): PRHDT, FYEKMQ (reference sequence). The CDR3 is CASSFRTENYGYTF. For the CDR3, the DNA is TGTGCCAGCAGCTTCCGGACAGAGAACTATGGCTACACCTTC.

The rearrangement uses TRBV19 and TRBJ2-7; D is possibly TRBD1 (6 bases). The CDR3 is 15 amino acids. V shed 3 bases and J shed 2 bases, with 14 bases lying between them. CDR1 is LNHDA, CDR2 SQIVND, per germline (reference sequence). The CDR3 here is CASSIVGQGPYEQYF. The CDR3 DNA reads as TGTGCCAGTAGTATCGTTGGGCAGGGGCCCTACGAGCAGTACTTC.